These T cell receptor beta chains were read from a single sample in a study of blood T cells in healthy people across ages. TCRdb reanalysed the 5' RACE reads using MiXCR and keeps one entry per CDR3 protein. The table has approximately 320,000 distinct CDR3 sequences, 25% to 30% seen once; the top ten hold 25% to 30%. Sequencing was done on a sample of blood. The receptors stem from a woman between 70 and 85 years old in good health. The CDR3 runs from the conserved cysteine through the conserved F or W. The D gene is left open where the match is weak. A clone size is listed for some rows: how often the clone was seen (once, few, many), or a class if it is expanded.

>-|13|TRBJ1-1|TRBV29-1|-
TGCAGCGTTGTCCCGGACGGGAACACTGAAACTTTCTTT
CSVVPDGNTETFF
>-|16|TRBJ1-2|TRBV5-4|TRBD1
TGTGCCAGCAGCAATTCCGGGACAGGGGGAACCTATGGCTACACCTTC
CASSNSGTGGTYGYTF
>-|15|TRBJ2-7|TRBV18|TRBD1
TGTGCCAGCTCCCCGGGGGCACTGGGACAGGCCGAGCAGTACTTC
CASSPGALGQAEQYF
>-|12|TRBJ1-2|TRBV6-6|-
TGTGCCAGCAGTGGGACGGTCGATGGCTACACCTTC
CASSGTVDGYTF
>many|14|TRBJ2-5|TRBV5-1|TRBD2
TGCGCCAGCAGTACTAGCGCGTACCAAGAGACCCAGTACTTC
CASSTSAYQETQYF
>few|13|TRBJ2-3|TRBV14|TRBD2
TGTGCCAGCAGATTTTCAGCGGGAATGGCGCAGTATTTT
CASRFSAGMAQYF
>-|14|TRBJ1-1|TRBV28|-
TGTGCCAGCAGTTTCCCGGCAGGGAGGACTGAAGCTTTCTTT
CASSFPAGRTEAFF
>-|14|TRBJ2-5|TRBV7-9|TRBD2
TGTGCCAGCAGCTGGTCTAGCGGGATTGAGACCCAGTACTTC
CASSWSSGIETQYF
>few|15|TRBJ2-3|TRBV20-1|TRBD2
TGCAGTGCTAGCCGTCTAGCGGGAGCAGGGGGTACGCAGTATTTT
CSASRLAGAGGTQYF
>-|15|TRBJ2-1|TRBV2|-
TGTGCCAGCAGTGACGACCAGACCCGGCACAATGAGCAGTTCTTC
CASSDDQTRHNEQFF
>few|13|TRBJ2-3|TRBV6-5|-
TGTGCCAGCAGCCGGGAGTCTAGCTTTGCGCAGTATTTT
CASSRESSFAQYF
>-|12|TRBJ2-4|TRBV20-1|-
TGCAGTGCAGGGGTCAGGGAAAACATTCAGTACTTC
CSAGVRENIQYF
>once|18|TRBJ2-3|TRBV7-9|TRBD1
TGTGCCAGCAGCTCCCAGGCCTCCGGACAGGGGTTTACAGATACGCAGTATTTT
CASSSQASGQGFTDTQYF
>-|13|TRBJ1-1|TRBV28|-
TGTGCCAGCAAATCGGGACGGGACACTGAAGCTTTCTTT
CASKSGRDTEAFF